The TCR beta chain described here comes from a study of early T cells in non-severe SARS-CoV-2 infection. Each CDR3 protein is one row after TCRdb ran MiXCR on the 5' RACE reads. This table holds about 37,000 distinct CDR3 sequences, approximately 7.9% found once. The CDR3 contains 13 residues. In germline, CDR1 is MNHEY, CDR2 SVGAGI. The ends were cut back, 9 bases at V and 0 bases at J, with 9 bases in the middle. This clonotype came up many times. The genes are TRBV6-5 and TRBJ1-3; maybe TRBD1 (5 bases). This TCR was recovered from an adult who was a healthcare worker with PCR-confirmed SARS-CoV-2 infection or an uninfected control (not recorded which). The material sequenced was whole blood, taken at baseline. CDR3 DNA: TGTGCCAGGGGCAGGGACTCTGGAAACACCATATATTTT. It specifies CARGRDSGNTIYF.